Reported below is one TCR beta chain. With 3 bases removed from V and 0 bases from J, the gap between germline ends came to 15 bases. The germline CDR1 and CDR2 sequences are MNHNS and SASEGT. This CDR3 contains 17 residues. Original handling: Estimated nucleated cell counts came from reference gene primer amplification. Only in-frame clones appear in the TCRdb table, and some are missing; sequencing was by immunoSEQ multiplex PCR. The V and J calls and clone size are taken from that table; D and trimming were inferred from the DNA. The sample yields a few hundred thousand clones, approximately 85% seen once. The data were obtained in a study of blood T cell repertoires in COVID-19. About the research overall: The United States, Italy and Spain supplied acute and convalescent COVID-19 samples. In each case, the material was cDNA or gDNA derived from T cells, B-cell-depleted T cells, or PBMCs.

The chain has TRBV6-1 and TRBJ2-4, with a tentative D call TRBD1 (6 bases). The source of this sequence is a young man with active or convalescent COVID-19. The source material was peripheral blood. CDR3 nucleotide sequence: TGTGCCAGCAGTGATCAGGACAGATTTGTAGCCAAAAACATTCAGTACTTC. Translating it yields CASSDQDRFVAKNIQYF.